This entry lists 27 T cell receptor beta chains sequenced from one sample in a study of CD8+ T cells in alopecia areata. cDNA prepared by RNA extraction and subsequent reverse transcription served as the template for sequencing. The protocol was immunoSEQ multiplex PCR, while the TCRdb copy is restricted to in-frame clones and leaves out a portion. The table has under 150,000 clones, 61% seen once; the top ten hold around 6%. The treatment denotes: oral pan-JAK inhibitor, 5-10 mg twice daily. The specimen comprised CD4+ T cells sorted from blood, sampled at week 4, from a patient treated with tofacitinib. The receptors shown here come from a human donor with alopecia areata.

The genes are TRBV18 and TRBJ1-2; 7 nucleotides line up with TRBD1. CDR1 is KGHSH, CDR2 LQKENI, per germline. V was pared by 5 bases and J by 2 bases, with 8 bases of the junction left unmatched. The CDR3 has 15 amino acids. The CDR3 DNA reads TGTGCCAGCTCAAACCAACAGGGGCTGAACTATGGCTACACCTTC. Translating gives CASSNQQGLNYGYTF.

The chain recombines TRBV6-5 with TRBJ1-5; 7 bases are a match to TRBD1. The CDR3 consists of 14 residues. J gave up 2 bases and V 7 bases, and 5 bases lay outside the gene matches. The V gene's germline CDR1 is MNHEY and CDR2 SVGAGI. The CDR3 region is CASTQGGGNQPQHF. In DNA, the CDR3 is TGTGCCAGCACCCAGGGGGGCGGCAATCAGCCCCAGCATTTT.

V and J are TRBV4-3 and TRBJ2-3; D perhaps matches TRBD1 (6 bases). V lost 4 bases, J lost 1 base, and 9 bases lay in between. The CDR3 runs 14 residues. From germline, CDR1 is LGHNA and CDR2 YSLEER. The DNA of the CDR3 is TGCGCCAGCAGCCCGGGACACCGCACAGATACGCAGTATTTT. It yields the protein CASSPGHRTDTQYF.

The chain recombines TRBV7-2 with TRBJ2-5, with 8 bases fitting TRBD1. Looked up from germline, CDR1 is SGHTA and CDR2 is FQGNSA. The CDR3 contains 14 residues. The V and J ends lost 2 bases and 5 bases, in that order; junction bases with no gene match: 4. The CDR3 nucleotides are TGTGCCAGCAGCTTAACAGGGGGGTCGGAGACCCAGTACTTC. Translating gives CASSLTGGSETQYF. The full variable domain, in which reference TRBV7-2 and TRBJ2-5 provide the parts outside the CDR3, is GAGVSQSPSNKVTEKGKDVELRCDPISGHTALYWYRQSLGQGLEFLIYFQGNSAPDKSGLPSDRFSAERTGGSVSTLTIQRTQQEDSAVYLCASSLTGGSETQYFGPGTRLLVL.

The V gene is TRBV7-2, the J gene TRBJ2-3; 9 bases are shared with TRBD2. This CDR3 spans 17 amino acids. Trimming at V came to 2 bases and at J to 1 base, leaving 7 bases not matched to a gene. Germline V gene lookup returns CDR1 SGHTA and CDR2 FQGNSA. CDR3 region: CASSLSQAGGGTDTQYF. As DNA, the CDR3 is TGTGCCAGCAGCTTAAGTCAAGCGGGAGGAGGCACAGATACGCAGTATTTT.

The rearrangement joins TRBV7-2 to TRBJ2-7; a weak D match, TRBD2 (6 bases). Germline CDR1 and CDR2: SGHTA and FQGNSA. The CDR3 sequence is 15 residues long. V gave up 2 bases and J gave up 9 bases, with 20 bases separating them. This CDR3 reads CASSLPFGGNHAQYF. As DNA, the CDR3 is TGTGCCAGCAGCTTACCTTTCGGGGGTAACCATGCGCAGTACTTC.

The chain has TRBV5-6 and TRBJ1-1; 7 nucleotides line up with TRBD1. V was clipped by 3 bases and J by 7 bases; unmatched bases: 0. Germline V gene lookup returns CDR1 SGHDT and CDR2 YYEEEE. The CDR3 runs 11 residues. The CDR3 sequence: CASSWDSEAFF. In nucleotides, the CDR3 is TGTGCCAGCAGCTGGGACAGTGAAGCTTTCTTT.

The chain has TRBV30 and TRBJ2-3, with D unresolved. CDR1 is GTSNPN and CDR2 is SVGIG in the germline V gene (reference sequence). The V and J ends lost 0 bases and 9 bases respectively, with 19 bases between them. The CDR3 is made up of 15 amino acids. Written as DNA, the CDR3 is TGTGCCTGGAGTGTTTCTCTCGCTTCGGCCGGCACGCAGTATTTT. Translated, it gives CAWSVSLASAGTQYF.

The V gene is TRBV30, the J gene TRBJ1-1; no definite D call. The germline V and J ends were trimmed by 2 bases and 3 bases, with 10 bases remaining between them. The CDR3 extends over 13 amino acids. CDR1 GTSNPN and CDR2 SVGIG come from the germline V gene (reference sequence). CDR3 bases: TGTGCCTGGAGTCTTCAGGAGGACACTGAAGCTTTCTTT. Translation gives CAWSLQEDTEAFF.

This chain joins TRBV29-1 and TRBJ1-5, with a weak D call TRBD1 (6 bases). The CDR3 extends over 13 amino acids. In germline, CDR1 is SQVTM, CDR2 ANQGSEA. Trimming took 6 bases from V and 4 from J, leaving 13 bases between them. The chain's CDR3 is CSVEQGANQPQHF. The CDR3 DNA follows: TGCAGCGTGGAACAGGGTGCGAATCAGCCCCAGCATTTT.

J is TRBJ2-1 and V is TRBV11-2; TRBD2 matches 8 bases. The CDR3 is 14 amino acids. V shed 0 bases and J 10 bases; nucleotides not matched to a gene: 5. CDR1 SGHAT and CDR2 FQNNGV come from the germline V gene. This chain's CDR3 is CASSLEGLDSEQFF. For the CDR3, the DNA is TGTGCCAGCAGCTTAGAGGGACTAGACTCCGAGCAGTTCTTC.

In this sample, this clone turned up a few times. The chain couples TRBV7-9 to TRBJ2-1; possibly TRBD2 for D (6 bases). The CDR3 extends over 14 amino acids. Per germline, CDR1 SEHNR and CDR2 FQNEAQ (reference sequence). Between the trimmed V and J ends, which lost 3 bases and 5 bases, there was a span of 11 bases. The DNA for the CDR3 is TGTGCCAGCAGCTTCGGGAGTCTCAACAATGAGCAGTTCTTC. It codes for CASSFGSLNNEQFF.

The chain uses TRBV4-1 and TRBJ1-5, with D perhaps matching TRBD1 (5 bases). Germline V lookup: CDR1 MGHRA, CDR2 YSYEKL. The CDR3 runs to 16 residues. V shed 3 bases and J shed 2 bases, with 14 bases lying between them. As DNA, the CDR3 is TGCGCCAGCAGCCAGACCCTGGGACCCGGCAATCAGCCCCAGCATTTT. The encoded protein is CASSQTLGPGNQPQHF.

The table lists this clone with a few counts. V is TRBV7-2 and J is TRBJ2-5; perhaps TRBD2 as D (5 bases). Trimming removed 0 bases from V and 13 bases from J, with 9 bases in between. The length of the CDR3 is 11 residues. The germline CDR1 and CDR2 sequences are SGHTA and FQGNSA. The CDR3 region is CASSLAWTVYF. DNA for the CDR3: TGTGCCAGCAGCTTAGCCTGGACTGTGTACTTC.

This clone appeared a few times. The CDR3 bases are TGTGCCAGCAGGGGTAGTCCGGGACAAAACATTCAGTACTTC. Protein sequence: CASRGSPGQNIQYF. The V gene is TRBV28, the J gene TRBJ2-4; possibly TRBD1 or TRBD2 for D (5 bases each). Germline-derived CDR1 and CDR2 are MDHEN and SYDVKM. The ends were cut back, 6 bases at V and 5 bases at J, with 14 bases in the middle. The CDR3 is made up of 14 amino acids.

On this clone itself: At one boundary the junction diverges from the germline segment, which might be a read error. V and J are TRBV30 and TRBJ1-3; no reliable D call. This CDR3 region has 14 residues. Germline V CDR1 and CDR2: GTSNPN, SVGIG (reference sequence). The CDR3 is CAWDQGSSRNTIYF. In DNA, the CDR3 is TGTGCCTGGGACCAAGGTTCCTCTAGAAACACCATATATTTT.

For the CDR3, the DNA is TGCGCCAGCAGCATACGGACTGACTCCTACGAGCAGTACTTC. This gives the protein CASSIRTDSYEQYF. The genes are TRBV5-1 and TRBJ2-7; D perhaps matches TRBD2 (5 bases). V was shortened by 4 bases and J by 0 bases, with 11 bases between the two germline ends. In germline, CDR1 is SGHRS, CDR2 YFSETQ. The CDR3 runs 14 residues.

This clone was seen only a few times. V gene TRBV27 combines with J gene TRBJ2-7, with 7 bases lining up with TRBD2. This CDR3 region has 17 residues. V was pared by 11 bases and J by 5 bases, with 24 bases of the junction left unmatched. Germline lookup yields CDR1 MNHEY and CDR2 SMNVEV (reference sequence). CDR3 DNA: TGTGCCTCCCGAAGAAAGGGAGGGCCAACCCTGGGGGACGAGCAGTACTTC. Residues: CASRRKGGPTLGDEQYF.

The rearrangement joins TRBV4-3 to TRBJ2-7, with D perhaps assigned TRBD1 or TRBD2 (5 bases each). Germline CDR1 is LGHNA and CDR2 is YSLEER. There are 16 residues in the CDR3. Trimming cost V 1 base and J 2 bases, with 15 bases left between them. CDR3 in amino acids: CASSQVSGTPPYEQYF. CDR3 nucleotide sequence: TGCGCCAGCAGCCAAGTATCGGGGACCCCCCCCTACGAGCAGTACTTC.

The V gene is TRBV29-1, the J gene TRBJ2-7, with 9 bases matching TRBD1. V lost 5 bases to trimming and J lost 2 bases; unmatched junction nucleotides: 4. Germline CDR1 reads SQVTM; CDR2 reads ANQGSEA. The CDR3 spans 13 residues. The CDR3 bases are TGCAGCGTTCTGGACAGGGGCGCCTACGAGCAGTACTTC. It yields the protein CSVLDRGAYEQYF.

This clone was counted a few times. The rearrangement uses TRBV4-2 and TRBJ2-3; 9 bases are shared with TRBD1. Trimming cost V 1 base and J 1 base; bases outside gene matches: 3. The CDR3 spans 16 residues. Germline CDR1 and CDR2: LGHNA and YNFKEQ. The CDR3 loop is CASSQVDRGGTDTQYF. The CDR3 bases are TGTGCCAGCAGCCAAGTGGACAGGGGTGGCACAGATACGCAGTATTTT.

This chain links TRBV7-3 with TRBJ2-3, with a weak D call TRBD2 (6 bases). CDR1 SGHTA and CDR2 FQGTGA come from the germline V gene. The germline V and J ends were trimmed by 4 bases and 3 bases, with 11 bases remaining between them. The CDR3 length is 14 residues. The chain's CDR3 is CASSSGGGTDTQYF. CDR3 DNA: TGTGCCAGCAGCTCTGGGGGAGGTACAGATACGCAGTATTTT.

V and J are TRBV5-1 and TRBJ2-4; D gene uncertain. Looked up from germline, CDR1 is SGHRS and CDR2 is YFSETQ. The CDR3 loop spans 13 amino acids. V was clipped by 4 bases and J by 1 base, with 6 bases between them. The CDR3 sequence: CASSGQAKNIQYF. The CDR3 DNA reads as TGCGCCAGCAGCGGGCAGGCCAAAAACATTCAGTACTTC.

This sequence joins TRBV5-1 and TRBJ2-7; 7 bases are shared with TRBD1. The length of the CDR3 is 13 residues. J lost 2 bases, V lost 5 bases, and 4 bases had no gene match. Germline V gene lookup returns CDR1 SGHRS and CDR2 YFSETQ. CDR3 sequence: CASSYDRAYEQYF. CDR3 nucleotide sequence: TGCGCCAGCAGTTACGACAGGGCCTACGAGCAGTACTTC.

The rearrangement links TRBV6-5 to TRBJ2-3; 9 positions agree with TRBD1. The trim removed 6 bases at V and 4 bases at J, leaving 8 bases unmatched. CDR1 is MNHEY and CDR2 is SVGAGI in the germline V gene. There are 15 residues in the CDR3. The CDR3 sequence is CASRTGGEGADTQYF. The DNA for the CDR3 is TGTGCCAGCAGGACAGGGGGGGAGGGAGCAGATACGCAGTATTTT.

The rearrangement joins TRBV5-5 to TRBJ2-5; 11 bases fit TRBD2. The CDR3 contains 15 residues. CDR1 is SGHKS, CDR2 YYEKEE, per germline (reference sequence). The V gene end was trimmed by 4 bases and the J gene end by 3 bases; junction bases not matched to a gene: 5. This chain's CDR3 is CASSGVAGGEETQYF. The CDR3 DNA is TGTGCCAGCAGCGGGGTAGCGGGAGGGGAAGAGACCCAGTACTTC.

V gene TRBV7-9 combines with J gene TRBJ1-5; D perhaps matches TRBD1 (6 bases). V was trimmed by 4 bases and J by 1 base, leaving 17 bases between them. This CDR3 spans 17 amino acids. Germline V gene sequence: CDR1 SEHNR, CDR2 FQNEAQ (reference sequence). CDR3 coding DNA: TGTGCCAGCAGCTCTGCAGGGGCGAGGGGGAGCAATCAGCCCCAGCATTTT. This translates into CASSSAGARGSNQPQHF. Full variable domain (missing parts from reference TRBV7-9 and TRBJ1-5): DTGVSQNPRHKITKRGQNVTFRCDPISEHNRLYWYRQTLGQGPEFLTYFQNEAQLEKSRLLSDRFSAERPKGSFSTLEIQRTEQGDSAMYLCASSSAGARGSNQPQHFGDGTRLSIL.